This entry features one TCR beta chain sequence. The antigen remains undetermined. The assay was immunoSEQ multiplex PCR, and TCRdb's table has in-frame clones only and misses some. The data hold about 320,000 clones, with about 82% observed a single time. This entry comes from a study of Ad26.COV2.S vaccination and SARS-CoV-2 variants. Turning to the study itself: Doses of Ad26.COV2.S were injected into muscle once or twice, 56 days apart.

Germline values: CDR1 LGHDT, CDR2 YNNKEL (reference sequence). Trimming stripped 4 bases from V and 7 bases from J, with 10 bases between. This CDR3 comprises 12 residues. Treatment noted: around 19 received Ad26.COV2.S at low or high dose, single or two shots; 5 received placebo; per-sample allocation not given. Each sample was drawn 63 days after the first injection (of vaccine or placebo). As its vector, the vaccine had Ad26, which expressed Wuhan-strain SARS-CoV-2 spike. Study findings and constraints: It is possible that the TCR breadth and depth analyses underestimated the total T cell responses.

Material: peripheral blood, obtained in a trial of Ad26.COV2.S vaccine versus placebo. The J gene is TRBJ1-2, the V gene TRBV3-1 (or the pseudogene TRBV3-2); weak D call: TRBD1 (5 bases). The receptor was isolated from a person aged 18-60 years who received the Ad26.COV2.S COVID-19 vaccine or a placebo. This CDR3 is CASSRGLGGYTF. The CDR3 bases are TGTGCCAGCAGCCGGGGCCTCGGTGGCTACACCTTC.